This T cell receptor beta chain was recorded in a study of monozygotic twins with inflammatory bowel disease. As to this clonotype: Its antigen is not identified.

The germline gives CDR1 SGHVS, CDR2 FQNEAQ. The CDR3 length is 14 residues. The authors ran two nested PCRs of approximately 16 and 10 cycles on TCRalpha and TCRbeta cDNA. Each CDR3 protein gets one entry in TCRdb, which reprocessed the 5' RACE reads and gives no DNA. This listing includes 440,000 or so distinct CDR3 sequences. Findings of the study overall: Possibly because of limited power, concordant and discordant twins showed no difference in repertoire similarity.

This receptor was identified in a human donor with ulcerative colitis or Crohn's disease, or a healthy co-twin of an affected twin (not recorded which). The material sequenced was blood. The rearrangement joins TRBV7-8 to TRBJ2-2. Here the CDR3 reads CASSLIPNTGELFF.